The 27 T cell receptor beta chains below all came from one sample that was sequenced in a study of blood T cells in healthy people across ages (dated by TCRdb to between 2014 and 2017). Preparation of the library involved 5' RACE. This sample was sequenced with an Illumina HiSeq 2500. A second PCR of about 6 to 11 cycles was run with a J-beta primer mix and a sample-barcoded 5' primer. TCRdb applied fastp at Q25 and MiXCR to the public reads, then kept only in-frame beta chains. A single entry per CDR3 protein holds the most common genes and DNA from its merged rows. Within this sample are about 1.5 million distinct CDR3 sequences, with approximately 42% of them counted one time only. The top ten clonotypes cover just over 4% of the sample. Sequencing was done on a sample of blood. The receptors originated from a woman aged 18-29 years in good health.

This chain's CDR3 is CSAREVQGGRYEQYF. The CDR3 DNA is TGCAGTGCTAGAGAAGTGCAGGGGGGTCGGTACGAGCAGTACTTC. The V call is TRBV20-1, the J call TRBJ2-7, with D perhaps TRBD1 (7 bases). Germline CDR1 reads DFQATT; CDR2 reads SNEGSKA (reference sequence). The CDR3 has 15 amino acids. V was trimmed by 0 bases and J by 4 bases, leaving 16 bases between them.

With regard to this clonotype: A junction boundary mismatches the germline segment, possibly from a read error. The V gene is TRBV5-1, the J gene TRBJ1-5, with D possibly being TRBD1 (5 bases). Germline CDR1 is SGHRS and CDR2 is YFSETQ. The CDR3 is made up of 15 amino acids. CDR3 in DNA: TGCGCCAGCAGCCTAGGGGCGGATAGCAATCAGCTCCAGCATTTT. Translating it yields CASSLGADSNQLQHF.

The rearrangement uses TRBV20-1 and TRBJ2-5; D may be TRBD1 (6 bases). From germline, CDR1 is DFQATT and CDR2 SNEGSKA (reference sequence). V was cut by 7 bases and J by 5 bases, with 23 bases left in between. CDR3 length: 15 residues. Here the CDR3 DNA reads TGCAGTGGATACCCGACAGGAATTCAGGGTGAGACCCAGTACTTC. Translating gives CSGYPTGIQGETQYF.

This clonotype was counted between two and nine times. This chain uses TRBV12-3 or TRBV12-4 with TRBJ2-1; D remains unclear. The V and J ends lost 7 bases and 2 bases respectively, with 15 bases between them. The CDR3 loop spans 15 amino acids. The CDR3 DNA reads as TGTGCCAGCACTAAAGGCGACGGACCCTACAATGAGCAGTTCTTC. Translating it yields CASTKGDGPYNEQFF.

This clonotype was picked up many times. V usage is TRBV4-3 and J usage is TRBJ2-7; TRBD2 agrees at 13 bases. The CDR3 consists of 16 residues. The germline gives CDR1 LGHNA, CDR2 YSLEER. The J segment lost 0 bases and the V segment lost 1 base, leaving 0 bases of the junction unmatched. The CDR3 protein is CASSQGTSGSSYEQYF. The CDR3 DNA is TGCGCCAGCAGCCAAGGGACTAGCGGGAGCTCCTACGAGCAGTACTTC.

V is TRBV7-2 and J is TRBJ2-3; D is unresolved. The CDR3 spans 15 residues. The V gene's germline CDR1 is SGHTA and CDR2 FQGNSA. Between the trimmed V and J ends, which lost 5 bases and 3 bases, there was a span of 15 bases. Here the CDR3 reads CASSRLAWDTDTQYF. The CDR3 DNA reads TGTGCCAGCAGCCGTCTGGCGTGGGATACAGATACGCAGTATTTT.

The V gene is TRBV4-1, the J gene TRBJ2-1; TRBD2 matches 15 bases. CDR3 length equals 17 residues. Looked up from germline, CDR1 is MGHRA and CDR2 is YSYEKL. The J segment lost 2 bases and the V segment lost 4 bases, leaving 3 bases of the junction unmatched. CDR3 sequence (DNA): TGCGCCAGCAGCCCCCGGACTAGCGGGGGGGCCTACAATGAGCAGTTCTTC. Residues: CASSPRTSGGAYNEQFF.

The chain is built from TRBV6-2 or TRBV6-3 and TRBJ2-7; TRBD2 matches at 11 bases. CDR1 is MNHEY, CDR2 SVGEGT, per germline. V dropped 8 bases and J dropped 1; count of bases not matched to a gene: 4. The CDR3 is 14 residues long. The CDR3 sequence is CASGTSGGSYEQYF. CDR3 DNA: TGTGCCAGCGGCACTAGCGGGGGTTCCTACGAGCAGTACTTC.

The rearrangement links TRBV6-5 to TRBJ1-4; 7 positions match TRBD1. J gave up 8 bases and V 6 bases, and 15 bases lay outside the gene matches. Germline lookup yields CDR1 MNHEY and CDR2 SVGAGI. The CDR3 spans 16 residues. The CDR3 region has the DNA TGTGCCAGCAGCCGAGGGACAGCTAATACTTTCGAAAAACTGTTTTTT. This translates into CASSRGTANTFEKLFF.

The chain recombines TRBV5-1 with TRBJ2-1, with 7 positions matching TRBD2. Germline V gene sequence: CDR1 SGHRS, CDR2 YFSETQ. V shed 2 bases and J 10 bases; nucleotides not matched to a gene: 9. The CDR3 is made up of 14 amino acids. CDR3 sequence reads: CASSFGTKAQEQFF. The DNA for the CDR3 is TGCGCCAGCAGCTTCGGGACTAAGGCGCAAGAGCAGTTCTTC.

This chain uses TRBV4-1 with TRBJ2-6, with D possibly TRBD2 on 5 matching bases. The CDR3 has 19 residues. Germline V lookup: CDR1 MGHRA, CDR2 YSYEKL. V lost 3 bases and J lost 2, with 20 bases in between. The CDR3: CASSQPERGSRTGANVLTF. The CDR3 coding sequence is TGCGCCAGCAGCCAGCCAGAGAGAGGGTCCCGTACTGGGGCCAACGTCCTGACTTTC.

The chain employs TRBV6-6 and TRBJ1-5; D is unresolved. Germline V gene data show CDR1 as MNHNY and CDR2 as SVGAGI (reference sequence). The CDR3 is 14 residues long. The V end was cut by 7 bases, the J end by 0 bases, with 10 bases between. The CDR3 region has the DNA TGTGCCAGCAAGACGGTTAATAGCAATCAGCCCCAGCATTTT. It encodes CASKTVNSNQPQHF.

The CDR3 here is CASSNKNTGELFF. In DNA form, the CDR3 reads TGTGCCAGCAGCAACAAAAACACCGGGGAGCTGTTTTTT. This chain links TRBV13 with TRBJ2-2; D uncertain. Between the trimmed V and J ends, which lost 5 bases and 2 bases, there was a span of 6 bases. The germline V gene encodes CDR1 PRHDT and CDR2 FYEKMQ (reference sequence). There are 13 residues in the CDR3. Complete variable domain (other parts from reference TRBV13 and TRBJ2-2): AAGVIQSPRHLIKEKRETATLKCYPIPRHDTVYWYQQGPGQDPQFLISFYEKMQSDKGSIPDRFSAQQFSDYHSELNMSSLELGDSALYFCASSNKNTGELFFGEGSRLTVL.

This chain connects TRBV10-3 to TRBJ2-7, with unresolved D. The CDR3 sequence is 11 residues long. Germline V gives CDR1 ENHRY, CDR2 SYGVKD. The V and J ends lost 9 bases and 6 bases respectively, with 12 bases between them. The CDR3 protein is CAIARTGEQYF. CDR3 nucleotides: TGTGCCATAGCCAGAACGGGCGAGCAGTACTTC.

This clonotype showed up just a few times. The V gene is TRBV4-3, the J gene TRBJ2-7; D perhaps matches TRBD2 (5 bases). V lost 2 bases to trimming and J lost 5 bases, with 19 bases between them. The CDR3 contains 16 residues. Germline V lookup: CDR1 LGHNA, CDR2 YSLEER. The CDR3 DNA reads TGCGCCAGCAGCCAAACCTCCAACGCGGGCTCTGACGAGCAGTACTTC. Translation: CASSQTSNAGSDEQYF.

V and J are TRBV27 and TRBJ2-1, with a possible D match to TRBD1 (6 bases). The CDR3 consists of 13 residues. Per germline, CDR1 MNHEY and CDR2 SMNVEV (reference sequence). Between the trimmed V and J ends, which lost 6 bases and 3 bases, there was a span of 9 bases. The CDR3 nucleotides are TGTGCCAGCAGGACAGGTTTCTACAATGAGCAGTTCTTC. The encoded protein is CASRTGFYNEQFF.

V is TRBV4-3 and J is TRBJ2-7; D may be TRBD1 (6 bases). The CDR3 is made up of 13 amino acids. V was pared by 2 bases and J by 2 bases, with 7 bases between. Germline CDR1 reads LGHNA; CDR2 reads YSLEER. CDR3 DNA sequence: TGCGCCAGCAGCCAAAACAGGGCCTACGAGCAGTACGTC. It encodes CASSQNRAYEQYV.

This clonotype was picked up one time. Relative to the germline gene, one junction end is altered; a read error may explain this. The chain links TRBV12-3 or TRBV12-4 to TRBJ2-3; D unresolved. The CDR3 length is 12 residues. The CDR3 loop is CASSDNTDMQYF. The CDR3 DNA follows: TGTGCCAGCAGTGACAACACAGATATGCAGTATTTT.

This clonotype was detected a few times. This chain joins TRBV29-1 and TRBJ2-1; possible D gene TRBD2, 6 bases. Trimming shortened V by 4 bases and J by 2 bases, and 12 bases separated the two germline ends. The CDR3 has 14 residues. CDR1 and CDR2 from the germline V gene are SQVTM and ANQGSEA. CDR3 in DNA: TGCAGCGTTGCGTGGAGGGGTGCCTACAATGAGCAGTTCTTC. Translation gives CSVAWRGAYNEQFF.

V usage is TRBV9 and J usage is TRBJ1-1; 10 bases agree with TRBD1. V was pared by 0 bases and J by 0 bases, with 2 bases of the junction left unmatched. The CDR3 consists of 16 residues. Germline V CDR1 and CDR2: SGDLS, YYNGEE. CDR3 nucleotides: TGTGCCAGCAGCGTAGGGACAGGGGGAATGAACACTGAAGCTTTCTTT. This encodes CASSVGTGGMNTEAFF.

This clonotype was detected only a few times. The chain couples TRBV12-3 or TRBV12-4 to TRBJ1-2; maybe TRBD1 (5 bases). Trimming removed 3 bases at V and 4 bases at J, with 18 bases between. The CDR3 consists of 16 residues. The CDR3 here is CASSFLRGSRSYGYTF. CDR3 coding DNA: TGTGCCAGCAGTTTTTTGAGGGGCTCCCGGAGCTATGGCTACACCTTC.

Points on this clonotype: A much larger clone lies one base from this, so it may be a read error. CDR3: CASSQDLGSYGQYF. CDR3 nucleotides: TGCGCCAGCAGCCAAGATTTGGGCAGCTACGGGCAGTACTTC. The V call is TRBV4-3, the J call TRBJ2-4, with unresolved D. This CDR3 spans 14 amino acids. Germline V gene sequence: CDR1 LGHNA, CDR2 YSLEER. V lost 0 bases to trimming and J lost 13 bases, with 16 bases between them.

The chain combines TRBV4-1 with TRBJ2-1; D is possibly TRBD1 or TRBD2 (6 bases each). CDR3 length: 17 residues. V gave up 4 bases and J gave up 8 bases, with 24 bases separating them. The V gene's germline CDR1 is MGHRA and CDR2 YSYEKL. In DNA form, the CDR3 reads TGCGCCAGCAGCCTCGCGGGGCCGGGGGCACGTAGATATGAGCAGTTCTTC. Translation: CASSLAGPGARRYEQFF.

This clonotype was seen repeatedly, ten times or more. The chain carries TRBV12-3 or TRBV12-4 and TRBJ1-2; TRBD1 matches at 7 bases. The CDR3 extends over 13 amino acids. V trimming: 6 bases; J trimming: 6 bases; junction bases outside the gene matches: 7. This CDR3 is CASSLGTAHGYTF. CDR3 nucleotides: TGTGCCAGCAGCCTGGGGACAGCTCATGGCTACACCTTC.

The chain is built from TRBV7-9 and TRBJ2-1; 8 bases are a match to TRBD1. The CDR3 totals 16 residues. Trimming at V came to 5 bases and at J to 5 bases, leaving 11 bases not matched to a gene. The V gene's germline CDR1 is SEHNR and CDR2 FQNEAQ (reference sequence). In DNA, the CDR3 is TGTGCCAGCAGCGAACAGGGGGACAGATATAACAATGAGCAGTTCTTC. Its protein is CASSEQGDRYNNEQFF. Full variable domain (rest looked up from reference TRBV7-9 and TRBJ2-1): DTGVSQNPRHKITKRGQNVTFRCDPISEHNRLYWYRQTLGQGPEFLTYFQNEAQLEKSRLLSDRFSAERPKGSFSTLEIQRTEQGDSAMYLCASSEQGDRYNNEQFFGPGTRLTVL.

This clonotype was picked up a small number of times. The V call is TRBV20-1, the J call TRBJ1-5; 10 positions agree with TRBD1. V lost 4 bases, J lost 6 bases, and 9 bases stayed unmatched. The CDR3 contains 15 residues. Germline V CDR1 and CDR2: DFQATT, SNEGSKA (reference sequence). The CDR3 bases are TGCAGTGCTAAGAGACAGGGGGCGGAAGGTCAGCCCCAGCATTTT. It translates to CSAKRQGAEGQPQHF.

This clonotype was counted only a few times. The chain uses TRBV9 and TRBJ1-1, with no clear D. Germline values: CDR1 SGDLS, CDR2 YYNGEE. Trimming cost V 7 bases and J 2 bases, with 9 bases left between them. This CDR3 region has 12 residues. The CDR3 protein is CASGSINTEAFF. As DNA, the CDR3 is TGTGCCAGCGGTTCAATAAACACTGAAGCTTTCTTT.